Following are 27 T cell receptor beta chains from one sample sequenced in a study of tumor and adjacent non-tumor tissue in lung cancer. The template was RNA from unsorted bulk tissue. More than 3 cm separated this lung sample from the edge of the tumor. The library came from three nested PCR rounds adapted from ARM-PCR protocols. TCRdb itself ran the multiplex PCR reads through MiXCR, one entry per CDR3 protein. Here the sample spans 40,000 to 55,000 distinct CDR3 sequences, 74% being singletons. Sequencing was done on a sample of distant non-tumor lung tissue. Source of these receptors: a woman in her sixties with non-small cell lung cancer.

The chain has TRBV20-1 and TRBJ2-5; D is unresolved. Between the trimmed V and J ends, which lost 4 bases and 4 bases, there was a span of 16 bases. Looked up from germline, CDR1 is DFQATT and CDR2 is SNEGSKA (reference sequence). The CDR3 totals 14 residues. CDR3 protein: CSAKDLGTLETQYF. CDR3 nucleotide sequence: TGCAGTGCTAAAGATTTAGGAACCTTAGAGACCCAGTACTTC.

This clonotype has a count of ten or more. This sequence may be a read error, since a much larger clone differs from it by one base. The V gene is TRBV10-1, the J gene TRBJ2-3; TRBD2 is a possible D gene (7 bases). Germline V lookup: CDR1 WNHNN, CDR2 SYGVQD (reference sequence). This CDR3 has 14 amino acids. Trimming took off 3 bases at V and 8 bases at J, with 15 bases between the two ends. CDR3 region: CASSERGAGGTQYF. The CDR3 DNA is TGCGCCAGCAGTGAACGGGGGGCCGGAGGTACGCAGTATTTT.

As for this clonotype: This may be a read error: a much more frequent sequence differs by one nucleotide. The chain recombines TRBV5-4 with TRBJ2-3; 13 nucleotides line up with TRBD2. Germline CDR1 reads SGHNT; CDR2 reads YYREEE (reference sequence). This CDR3 has 18 amino acids. The CDR3 DNA reads TGTGTCAGCAGCTTGTTATTAACTAGCGGGGGGGGCACAGATACGCAGTATTTT. Its protein product is CVSSLLLTSGGGTDTQYF.

Details on this clonotype: A much larger clone differs by one base, so this may be a read error. This chain joins TRBV20-1 and TRBJ2-1; D not resolved. Germline loops: CDR1 DFQATT, CDR2 SNEGSKA (reference sequence). The CDR3 is 13 residues long. V lost 0 bases to trimming and J lost 10 bases, with 13 bases between them. CDR3 bases: TGCAGTGCTAGAGATGACCCCCAGAGAGAGCAGTTCTTC. It specifies CSARDDPQREQFF.

This clonotype was seen once. An end of the junction does not agree with germline; a read error may underlie this. CDR3 sequence: CASSRGSDGQETQHF. CDR3 nucleotides: TGTGCCAGCAGTAGGGGATCGGACGGCCAAGAGACCCAGCACTTC. The V gene is TRBV6-2 or TRBV6-3, the J gene TRBJ2-5, with D tentatively TRBD1 (5 bases). The CDR3 sequence is 15 residues long. Germline CDR1 is MNHEY and CDR2 is SVGEGT.

V usage is TRBV20-1 and J usage is TRBJ2-1; D gene ambiguous. V lost 1 base, J lost 13 bases, and 17 bases lay in between. CDR3 size: 13 residues. Per the germline V gene, CDR1 is DFQATT and CDR2 is SNEGSKA (reference sequence). This chain's CDR3 is CSARAHMNSNQFF. DNA for the CDR3: TGCAGTGCTAGAGCTCATATGAACAGTAACCAGTTCTTC.

This clonotype was observed a single time. The rearrangement joins TRBV12-3 or TRBV12-4 to TRBJ2-7; the D gene is possibly TRBD2 (6 bases). CDR3 length: 13 amino acids. V gave up 4 bases and J gave up 12 bases, with 19 bases separating them. CDR3 loop: CASSSGSPGEWYF. CDR3 nucleotide sequence: TGTGCCAGCAGTTCTGGATCCCCGGGAGAGTGGTACTTC.

In the case of this clonotype: As the CDR3 is not closed by the conserved phenylalanine or tryptophan, this likely results from a read error. V usage is TRBV20-1 and J usage is TRBJ2-1; TRBD2 aligns across 8 bases. The CDR3 loop spans 16 amino acids. The ends lost 2 bases at V and 3 bases at J; junction bases unmatched: 9. Germline CDR1 is DFQATT and CDR2 is SNEGSKA (reference sequence). CDR3 bases: TGCAGTGCTAGATCAGGGACTAGTCAAATCTACAATGAGCAGTTCTCC. Encoded protein: CSARSGTSQIYNEQFS.

V is TRBV4-3 and J is TRBJ2-7; D is possibly TRBD2 (5 bases). Germline CDR1 and CDR2: LGHNA and YSLEER. The CDR3 is made up of 15 amino acids. The CDR3 sequence is CVSSQEIAEGYEQYF. In DNA, the CDR3 is TGCGTTAGCAGCCAAGAAATAGCAGAGGGCTACGAGCAGTACTTC.

As for this clonotype: Sequence at one end of the junction differs from germline and may be a read error. The chain employs TRBV4-2 and TRBJ2-2, with 9 bases identical to TRBD2. The CDR3 extends over 16 amino acids. Germline V gene lookup returns CDR1 LGHNA and CDR2 YNFKEQ. CDR3 coding DNA: TGTGCCAGCAGCCCAGCGGCGCGGGAGGGCACCGGGGAGCTGTCTTTT. Translating gives CASSPAAREGTGELSF.

This clonotype turned up a few times. This sequence joins TRBV2 and TRBJ2-7, with 7 bases that match TRBD1. CDR1 SNHLY and CDR2 FYNNEI come from the germline V gene. V lost 8 bases and J lost 5; bases outside the gene matches: 12. The CDR3 spans 14 residues. CDR3 region: CASLIEGAVNEQYF. CDR3 nucleotide sequence: TGTGCCAGCCTCATCGAGGGGGCGGTGAACGAGCAGTACTTC.

Comment on this clonotype: This may be a read error, as it is one base from a much larger clone. The chain recombines TRBV28 with TRBJ2-1; the D is unclear. CDR1 and CDR2 (germline): MDHEN, SYDVKM. The CDR3 contains 15 residues. The chain's CDR3 is CVSSSAVGSYNEQFF. In nucleotides, the CDR3 is TGTGTCAGCAGTTCGGCGGTGGGCTCCTACAATGAGCAGTTCTTC.

Details on this clonotype: A read error is possible here, since a much larger clone lies one base away. The genes are TRBV7-8 and TRBJ2-6, with no clear D. This CDR3 has 16 amino acids. CDR1 and CDR2 (germline): SGHVS, FQNEAQ. This chain's CDR3 is CASSPRPSHGVNVLTF. The CDR3 nucleotides read TGTGCCAGCAGCCCGCGACCCTCCCATGGGGTCAACGTCCTGACTTTC.

In the case of this clonotype: The junction departs from germline at one end; a sequencing error may be responsible. The chain joins TRBV4-3 to TRBJ1-5; D is undetermined. The V gene's germline CDR1 is LGHNA and CDR2 YSLEER. The CDR3 is 14 amino acids. Here the CDR3 DNA reads TGCGCCAACAGCCAAGATCGTGGCAATGAGCCCCAGCATTTT. This codes for CANSQDRGNEPQHF.

On this clonotype itself: A junction end diverges from the germline sequence, so it may reflect a read error. The gene calls are TRBV11-2 and TRBJ2-5, with a possible D match to TRBD2 (6 bases). Germline assignment: CDR1 SGHAT and CDR2 FQNNGV. The CDR3 is 15 amino acids. CDR3 protein: CTSRTGVVGGETQYF. The CDR3 nucleotides are TGTACCAGCAGGACCGGGGTAGTGGGAGGCGAGACACAGTACTTC.

Comment on this clonotype: One junction end disagrees with the germline gene, perhaps due to a read error. The chain couples TRBV5-4 to TRBJ2-5; D is undetermined. Germline values: CDR1 SGHNT, CDR2 YYREEE (reference sequence). The CDR3 extends over 13 amino acids. CDR3 sequence reads: CTSSLVIQETQYF. CDR3 sequence (DNA): TGTACCAGCAGCTTGGTCATCCAAGAGACCCAGTACTTC.

Concerning this clonotype: The junction does not match germline at one end; this may be a read error. The chain employs TRBV6-2 or TRBV6-3 and TRBJ2-1, with D uncertain. The CDR3 sequence is 11 residues long. CDR1 MNHEY and CDR2 SVGEGT come from the germline V gene. CDR3 DNA: TGTGCAAGCAGCCCTGTCAATGAGCAGTTCTTC. Its protein product is CASSPVNEQFF.

Note on this clonotype: One end of the junction varies from germline; a read error may be responsible. The CDR3 nucleotides read TGTGCCAGGAGTGGGTACCCGGGACAGGGCCTTTCGAATACTGAAGCTTTCTTT. Translation gives CARSGYPGQGLSNTEAFF. The genes are TRBV6-1 and TRBJ1-1; 9 bases are shared with TRBD1. Germline V lookup: CDR1 MNHNS, CDR2 SASEGT. The CDR3 is made up of 18 amino acids.

Comments on this clonotype: One end of the junction is discordant with germline, which a read error may explain. The gene calls are TRBV6-5 and TRBJ2-1; TRBD2 agrees at 7 bases. The CDR3 contains 17 residues. Germline V gene lookup returns CDR1 MNHEY and CDR2 SVGAGI. CDR3 sequence: CANSYSVSSGPYNEQFF. The DNA of the CDR3 is TGTGCCAACAGTTACTCGGTCTCTAGCGGTCCTTACAATGAGCAGTTCTTC.

Of note for this clonotype: This may be a read error, as it is one base from a much larger clone. The CDR3 region is CAWSVIGAGAGGELFF. The CDR3, as DNA: TGTGCCTGGAGTGTAATTGGCGCGGGAGCTGGCGGGGAGCTGTTTTTT. The chain has TRBV30 and TRBJ2-2; 7 bases are shared with TRBD2. CDR3 length: 16 residues. Germline CDR1 is GTSNPN and CDR2 is SVGIG (reference sequence). V was clipped by 0 bases and J by 7 bases; unmatched bases: 11. The whole variable domain, filled in from reference TRBV30 and TRBJ2-2, reads SQTIHQWPATLVQPVGSPLSLECTVEGTSNPNLYWYRQAAGRGLQLLFYSVGIGQISSEVPQNLSASRPQDRQFILSSKKLLLSDSGFYLCAWSVIGAGAGGELFFGEGSRLTVL.

As to this clonotype: The CDR3 carries no conserved terminal phenylalanine or tryptophan, so it likely arises from a read error. The chain recombines TRBV6-5 with TRBJ2-5, with 14 bases that match TRBD2. The CDR3 totals 16 residues. Germline CDR1 and CDR2: MNHEY and SVGAGI. CDR3 amino acids: CVSRGSQTSGRAIQYL. The CDR3 nucleotides are TGTGTCAGCCGGGGCAGCCAGACTAGCGGGAGGGCGATCCAGTACCTC.

As for this clonotype: An end of the junction differs from the germline gene, which may be a read error. This sequence joins TRBV6-2 or TRBV6-3 and TRBJ2-1; 9 positions match TRBD2. The CDR3 sequence is 14 residues long. CDR1 and CDR2 from the germline V gene are MNHEY and SVGEGT. The CDR3 bases are TGTGCTAGCAGGGCGGGAGGGCCTTACAATGGGCAGTTCTTC. Translation: CASRAGGPYNGQFF.

A remark on this clonotype: A junction end diverges from the germline sequence, so it may reflect a read error. This chain connects TRBV12-3 or TRBV12-4 to TRBJ2-2; the match to TRBD2 covers 8 bases. The CDR3 contains 15 residues. The CDR3 reads CASRGGGQNTVELFF. In nucleotides, the CDR3 is TGTGCGAGCAGGGGCGGGGGGCAAAACACCGTGGAGCTGTTTTTT.

J is TRBJ2-1 and V is TRBV11-2, with 8 bases identical to TRBD1. J gave up 5 bases and V 7 bases, and 7 bases lay outside the gene matches. The CDR3 consists of 14 residues. Looked up from germline, CDR1 is SGHAT and CDR2 is FQNNGV. The CDR3 spells CASNRTGSDNEQFF. In DNA form, the CDR3 reads TGTGCCAGCAACCGGACAGGGTCCGACAATGAGCAGTTCTTC.

Points on this clonotype: Given a much more abundant clone one base away, this may be a read error. The V and J genes are TRBV5-1 and TRBJ1-1; D gene uncertain. The CDR3 length is 14 residues. Germline V CDR1 and CDR2: SGHRS, YFSETQ. V was trimmed by 5 bases and J by 4 bases, leaving 15 bases between them. This chain's CDR3 is CASRRELMSTEAFF. As DNA, the CDR3 is TGCGCCAGCAGGAGAGAGTTAATGAGCACTGAAGCTTTCTTT.

V and J are TRBV4-3 and TRBJ1-2; D is ambiguous. This CDR3 is 17 amino acids long. CDR1 and CDR2 (germline): LGHNA, YSLEER. The V end lost 0 bases, the J end lost 6 bases, and 20 bases lay between the germline ends. This chain's CDR3 is CASSQDTALGRVNGYTF. The CDR3 coding sequence is TGCGCCAGCAGCCAAGATACGGCTCTCGGGAGGGTGAATGGCTACACCTTC.

Many counts were recorded for this clonotype. The gene calls are TRBV7-8 and TRBJ2-7; 8 nucleotides agree with TRBD1. The CDR3 totals 13 residues. Germline-derived CDR1 and CDR2 are SGHVS and FQNEAQ. V was pared by 5 bases and J by 6 bases, with 6 bases of the junction left unmatched. CDR3 in amino acids: CASSPGQGTEQYF. DNA of the CDR3: TGTGCCAGCAGCCCAGGACAGGGTACCGAGCAGTACTTC.